A selection of T cell receptor beta chains follows, all from one sample in a study of PD-L1 blockade in urothelial cancer. Here immunoSEQ multiplex PCR was the method, and the copy in TCRdb shows in-frame clones only, minus some. The sample shows tens of thousands of clones, around four fifths of them seen only once. Sequences were derived from PBMCs, sampled around atezolizumab (anti-PD-L1) treatment. The source is a man aged 70-80 years with urothelial cancer. CDR3s leave out the opening cysteine and the closing phenylalanine or tryptophan.

cdr3_length | v_call | cdr3_aa
10 | TRBV30 | AWREIGNTIY
13 | TRBV6-5 | ASSYQPRGTYEQY
12 | TRBV18 | ASSPVRQNNEQF
13 | TRBV28 | ASVVGDRPTDTQY
13 | TRBV6-5 | ASRLQGGSNQPQH
8 | TRBV28 | ASQSYEQY
12 | TRBV7-3 | ASSLTGSTDTQY
11 | TRBV30 | AWSVLRFVGYT
12 | TRBV28 | ASSLPGSGNTIY
8 | TRBV28 | ASGGFGYT
14 | TRBV4-1 | ASSHPGTGVTGELF
11 | TRBV5-4 | ASSITNTGELF
14 | TRBV21-1 | ASSKVWLRDTGELF
12 | TRBV30 | AWTGGQGGQPQH
13 | TRBV6-5 | ASSYGRVGNQPQH
13 | TRBV7-8 | ASSHEAGRGYEQY
12 | TRBV11-2 | ASSLNGRGEIFF
15 | TRBV27 | ASSFRGPDRPTDTQY
13 | TRBV19 | ASSISGTQLDEQY
12 | TRBV29-1 | SGTSGQGAGGYT
9 | TRBV20-1 | SGEGETEAF
12 | TRBV7-2 | ASSVTLYTGELF
12 | TRBV28 | ASSPPARDDEAF
13 | TRBV18 | ASSPTDWEGNEQF
13 | TRBV19 | ASSIRKTSTSEQF
11 | TRBV5-1 | ASSLAPAREYT
10 | TRBV28 | ASSYTNNEQF
12 | TRBV5-6 | ASSFGTSGPQEF
10 | TRBV5-1 | ASRFAADEQF